This T cell receptor beta chain was sequenced during a study of T cells in women clearing cervical HPV infection (dated by TCRdb to 2016 to 2019). Notes on the research overall: Cases were some 24 women with histologically confirmed HPV16-related CIN3 or worse, including a couple of invasive cancers. The controls were about 25 women whose single incident HPV16 infection cleared within 12 months with no development of precancer or cancer. Blood from cases was collected at the visit where the lesion was first found, while blood from controls was collected once the infection could no longer be detected. For cases, the median interval between lesion detection and blood sampling was approximately 150 days, with an interquartile range of roughly 85 to 210 days. Since only a few of the women had HLA typing available, the possibility that HLA type was acting as a confounder could not be ruled out. Nested within Costa Rica's Guanacaste HPV Natural History Study, an exploratory proof-of-principle case-control study compared TCR repertoires across cervical HPV16 outcomes. Cases and controls were matched on age within five years and on year of sample collection. Cases had a median age of approximately 35 years compared with about 40 for controls, and baseline characteristics showed no significant differences between the groups. The parent cohort enrolled 9,500 to 12,000 women aged 18 or older in Guanacaste, Costa Rica, in about 1992 to 1994 and followed the women for roughly 7 years. As quality controls, five blinded duplicates were added to each group, bringing the total to about 60 samples made up of some 50 participants and around 10 replicates. Paper-wide results and their limitations: CIN3+ cases had significantly higher TCR repertoire richness than controls across sequencing depths, but evenness did not differ between the groups. T-cell numbers per sample were unknown, so richness differences could reflect varying T-cell content rather than repertoire biology. The cross-sectional design could not show whether associations preceded infection or resulted from it; effector/memory subsets and HPV-specific T cells were not isolated. Cases had lower TRBV6-7 relative abundance than controls (0.11% versus 0.16%; Bonferroni P = 0.0008). By combining richness with V gene abundances, random forest classifiers separated cases from controls with an estimated AUC of 0.83.

Every participant had a single incident cervical HPV16 infection, and prevalent HPV16 infections were excluded. Cervical HPV DNA was detected with MY09/MY11 PCR, and genotyping was done with dot-blot hybridization. Approximately 15 mL of heparinized blood was centrifuged, after which the buffy coat was aliquoted, frozen at -30 degrees C, and then stored at -80 degrees C. QIAGEN kits were used to extract genomic DNA from the buffy coat specimens. Worth noting for this clone: Its binding antigen is unknown. The read ends 3 residues before the CDR3 terminus; that terminus is restored from the germline J gene.

Including the terminal cysteine and phenylalanine, the CDR3 comprises 12 residues. The DNA has 27 bases, all within the CDR3, and is read from base 1. The V end loses 5 bases and the J end loses 5 bases, and a stretch of 6 bases separates them. Looking up the germline V gene (reference sequence) yields CDR1 SEHNR and CDR2 FQNEAQ. TCR beta CDR3 regions were amplified by multiplex PCR using the immunoSEQ assay from an average of 1200 ng genomic DNA per sample. The assay corrected primer bias using a complete synthetic TCR repertoire to establish an amplification baseline. The amplicons were sequenced using the Illumina platform. In the source study's methods: Sequences were error-corrected by clustering with frequency ratios and a modified nearest-neighbor algorithm and were then analyzed in the immunoSEQ Analyzer with IMGT gene definitions. TCR richness and evenness were averaged over 20 rarefaction repeats at each rarefaction depth, excluding samples with fewer sequences than the depth. Relative abundances of V, D and J genes were compared between groups using Wilcoxon rank sum tests, with FDR correction applied. Blinded duplicates gave an intraclass correlation of 95.6% for TCR richness and an average of roughly 76% across some 69 gene segments. The immuneACCESS repertoire file appears here via TCRdb, limited to in-frame rearrangements. These files lack a portion of the clones; in checked studies, under half of the deficit traces to unresolved V genes, and the cause of the others is not known. V, J and clone size are those of that table, while D and trimming were read from the DNA. The table kept for this sample lists around 30,000 clones. Of the sample, about 3% falls within the top ten clones.

The chain is encoded by TRBV7-9 joined to TRBJ2-2, with an unclear D gene assignment. The origin of this receptor is a woman aged 18-70 years with a cervical HPV16 infection that either progressed to CIN3+ or cleared (not recorded which). The sequenced sample consisted of blood buffy coat. The CDR3 region: CASSPGTGELFF. The CDR3 DNA, read in part, is TGTGCCAGCAGCCCCGGGACCGGGGAG. Reference TRBV7-9 and TRBJ2-2 genes cover what lies past the CDR3, so the full variable domain is DTGVSQNPRHKITKRGQNVTFRCDPISEHNRLYWYRQTLGQGPEFLTYFQNEAQLEKSRLLSDRFSAERPKGSFSTLEIQRTEQGDSAMYLCASSPGTGELFFGEGSRLTVL.